A single TCR beta chain is shown here with its context. The antigen remains undetermined. These data originate in a study of cytotoxic CD8 clonotypes in ibrutinib-treated CLL. As for the study in general: Response samples came after a median about 13 months of treatment, range 6 to 36. Productive templates averaged around 250,000 per sample, and productive rearrangements 90,000 to 95,000. The study's findings and limits: Sampling schedules were unmatched across sustained-remission and progressing patients.

Target depth was 1 in 200,000 to 1 in 1 million T cells, about 10x per clonotype. The data were produced by immunoSEQ multiplex PCR, yet TCRdb's version contains in-frame clones alone and is incomplete. The data hold about 21,000 clones, with 74% observed a single time. V lost 0 bases, J lost 2 bases, and 10 bases lay in between. This CDR3 region has 16 residues. Germline V gene lookup returns CDR1 SGHDN and CDR2 FVKESK. Specimen: PBMCs, collected before ibrutinib treatment. This clonotype was sampled from a human donor with chronic lymphocytic leukemia. The genes are TRBV14 and TRBJ2-2; a possible D gene is TRBD2 (5 bases). CDR3 nucleotide sequence: TGTGCCAGCAGCCAAGATAGGACTTTCAACACCGGGGAGCTGTTTTTT. It is translated as CASSQDRTFNTGELFF. Drawing the rest from reference TRBV14 and TRBJ2-2, the complete variable domain is EAGVTQFPSHSVIEKGQTVTLRCDPISGHDNLYWYRRVMGKEIKFLLHFVKESKQDESGMPNNRFLAERTGGTYSTLKVQPAELEDSGVYFCASSQDRTFNTGELFFGEGSRLTVL.